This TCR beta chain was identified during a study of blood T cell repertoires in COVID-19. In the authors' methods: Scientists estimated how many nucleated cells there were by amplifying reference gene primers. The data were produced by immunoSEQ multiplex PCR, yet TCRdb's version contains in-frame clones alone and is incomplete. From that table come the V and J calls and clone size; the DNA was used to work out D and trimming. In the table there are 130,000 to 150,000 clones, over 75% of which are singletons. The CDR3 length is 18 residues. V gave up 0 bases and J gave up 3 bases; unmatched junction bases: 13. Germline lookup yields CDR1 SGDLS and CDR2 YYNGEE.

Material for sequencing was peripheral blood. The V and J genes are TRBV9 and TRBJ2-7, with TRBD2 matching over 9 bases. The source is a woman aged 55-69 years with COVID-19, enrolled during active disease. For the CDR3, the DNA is TGTGCCAGCAGCGTAGCCGCTAGCGGGGAGTTCGACCACTACGAGCAGTACTTC. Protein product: CASSVAASGEFDHYEQYF.